This T cell receptor (beta chain) is drawn from a study of T cells in Graves' hyperthyroidism and ophthalmopathy. RNA transcripts served as the template for amplifying TCR beta CDR3 regions. TCR CDR3 regions were first amplified by RT-PCR with HTBI primers. TCRdb redid the calling of the multiplex PCR reads with MiXCR, one entry per CDR3 protein. Among 310,000 or so distinct CDR3 sequences, over 15% were seen once, and the ten largest hold 55% to 60%. This CDR3 region has 12 residues. In germline, CDR1 is GTSNPN, CDR2 SVGIG (reference sequence). The V and J ends lost 3 bases and 8 bases respectively, with 10 bases between them. This clonotype was seen many times.

Sequencing was done on a sample of blood. The clonotype was recovered from an older woman with Graves' ophthalmopathy. The chain joins TRBV30 to TRBJ2-2; D unresolved. In nucleotides, the CDR3 is TGTGCCTGGAGGTCCGGGTTTGGGGAGCTGTTTTTT. Translation: CAWRSGFGELFF.